The 11 T cell receptor beta chains below were found in one sample sequenced in a study of Tregs in tolerant kidney transplant recipients. Profiling relied on immunoSEQ multiplex PCR, and the TCRdb table lists in-frame clones only, not all of them. The sample shows 92,000 or so clones, over 85% of them seen only once. The sample comprised CD8+ T cells from blood. The receptors originated from a human donor in good health.

The chain combines TRBV27 with TRBJ2-3; 7 bases line up with TRBD2. Trimming took 6 bases from V and 3 from J; bases not matched to a gene: 9. This CDR3 spans 15 amino acids. CDR1 MNHEY and CDR2 SMNVEV come from the germline V gene (reference sequence). The CDR3 DNA follows: TGTGCCAGCAGCTCAGGGTCTAGCGGTACAGATACGCAGTATTTT. It codes for CASSSGSSGTDTQYF.

A single count supports this clone. V is TRBV27 and J is TRBJ2-6; D is uncertain. The V end lost 2 bases, the J end lost 0 bases, and 5 bases lay between the germline ends. The CDR3 contains 15 residues. CDR1 and CDR2 from the germline V gene are MNHEY and SMNVEV (reference sequence). The CDR3 DNA is TGTGCCAGCAGTTTACTAAGCTCTGGGGCCAACGTCCTGACTTTC. Residues: CASSLLSSGANVLTF.

The chain employs TRBV4-1 and TRBJ2-6; a possible D gene is TRBD1 (6 bases). CDR3 length: 15 amino acids. Trimming left V 4 bases short and J 9 bases short, with 16 bases between. Germline-derived CDR1 and CDR2 are MGHRA and YSYEKL. The CDR3 here is CASSPHPGAGNVLTF. CDR3 DNA: TGCGCCAGCAGCCCTCACCCAGGGGCGGGCAACGTCCTGACTTTC.

The V call is TRBV5-4, the J call TRBJ1-1; tentatively, D is TRBD1 (5 bases). Trimming removed 5 bases from V and 7 bases from J, with 15 bases in between. Per the germline V gene, CDR1 is SGHNT and CDR2 is YYREEE (reference sequence). The CDR3 loop spans 13 amino acids. CDR3 DNA sequence: TGTGCCAGCAGTTACATGGGGCCCAATGAAGCTTTCTTT. Translated: CASSYMGPNEAFF.

By share, this clone counts as medium-sized. The V and J genes are TRBV10-1 and TRBJ2-3; D gene unclear. This CDR3 contains 15 residues. Germline V CDR1 and CDR2: WNHNN, SYGVQD (reference sequence). V gave up 0 bases and J gave up 5 bases, with 12 bases separating them. The CDR3 reads CASSESWGMGDTQYF. The DNA of the CDR3 is TGCGCCAGCAGTGAGTCTTGGGGAATGGGAGATACGCAGTATTTT.

This clone was seen a single time. This chain uses TRBV4-1 with TRBJ1-2; maybe TRBD1 (6 bases). Deletions cut 2 bases from V and 1 base from J, with 14 bases between. There are 16 residues in the CDR3. CDR1 is MGHRA and CDR2 is YSYEKL in the germline V gene. CDR3 DNA sequence: TGCGCCAGCAGCCAACGAGCGGCAGGGGATAACTATGGCTACACCTTC. It translates to CASSQRAAGDNYGYTF.

The rearrangement joins TRBV11-1 to TRBJ1-2; D may be TRBD1 (5 bases). Germline CDR1 is SGHAT and CDR2 is FQDESV (reference sequence). Trimming shortened V by 5 bases and J by 4 bases, and 11 bases separated the two germline ends. The CDR3 is made up of 13 amino acids. The CDR3 region has the DNA TGTGCCAGCAGCCCGGGGACGGCCTATGGCTACACCTTC. Protein: CASSPGTAYGYTF.

The V and J genes are TRBV11-2 and TRBJ2-7; D perhaps matches TRBD1 (6 bases). Looked up from germline, CDR1 is SGHAT and CDR2 is FQNNGV. V dropped 0 bases and J dropped 2 bases, with 11 bases sitting between them. The CDR3 sequence is 15 residues long. The CDR3 loop reads CASSLDPQGPYEQYF. CDR3 coding DNA: TGTGCCAGCAGCTTAGACCCCCAGGGGCCCTACGAGCAGTACTTC.

V gene TRBV7-9 combines with J gene TRBJ2-1; D is possibly TRBD2 (7 bases). Germline assignment: CDR1 SEHNR and CDR2 FQNEAQ (reference sequence). V was shortened by 0 bases and J by 5 bases, with 14 bases between the two germline ends. This CDR3 has 16 residues. The CDR3 sequence: CASSLASGGWDNEQFF. The CDR3 DNA reads as TGTGCCAGCAGCTTAGCGTCGGGGGGCTGGGACAATGAGCAGTTCTTC.

This sequence joins TRBV10-3 and TRBJ1-1, with TRBD1 as a possible D gene (5 bases). This CDR3 has 13 amino acids. The V and J ends lost 2 bases and 5 bases respectively, with 9 bases between them. Per the germline V gene, CDR1 is ENHRY and CDR2 is SYGVKD. The CDR3 nucleotides read TGTGCCATCAGTGAGCGGGGGGGGACTGAAGCTTTCTTT. Protein: CAISERGGTEAFF.

CDR3 loop: CASSDPWGTEAFF. The DNA of the CDR3 is TGTGCCAGCAGTGACCCCTGGGGTACTGAAGCTTTCTTT. The chain joins TRBV9 to TRBJ1-1; D gene uncertain. Trimming shortened V by 5 bases and J by 5 bases, and 13 bases separated the two germline ends. The CDR3 has 13 amino acids. CDR1 and CDR2 (germline): SGDLS, YYNGEE.